Listed below are T cell receptor beta chains from one sample, sequenced in a study of CD8 T cells in Susac syndrome. TCRdb reanalysed the immunoSEQ multiplex PCR reads using MiXCR and keeps one entry per CDR3 protein. The sample has almost 450,000 distinct CDR3 sequences; about 85% are singletons. What was sequenced was CD8+ T cells from PBMCs. These receptors originate from a human donor with multiple sclerosis. CDR3s include the opening cysteine and the closing phenylalanine or tryptophan. A D gene is named only where the DNA matches it firmly. Expanded clones get a size class; other rows say once, few or many, or leave the size out.

V	size	D	J	DNA	CDR3
TRBV3-1	NA	TRBD2	TRBJ2-1	TGTGCCAGCAGCCAAGTCCTAGCGGGGGGAAATGAGCAGTTCTTC	CASSQVLAGGNEQFF
TRBV5-5	NA	NA	TRBJ1-2	TGTGCCAGCAGCCCACAAGAAAATCCGATCGGCTACACCTTC	CASSPQENPIGYTF
TRBV27	NA	NA	TRBJ1-5	TGTGCCAGCAGTTTTGGGTCTTTCAATCAGCCCCAGCATTTT	CASSFGSFNQPQHF
TRBV28	NA	NA	TRBJ1-1	TGTGCCAGCACTCCGACAGAGTTGAACACTGAAGCTTTCTTT	CASTPTELNTEAFF
TRBV6-5	NA	NA	TRBJ1-2	TGTGCCAGCAGTTACGTTTACGGACGGACAGATTATGGCTACACCTTC	CASSYVYGRTDYGYTF
TRBV27	NA	NA	TRBJ1-5	TGTGCCAGCAGTTTATCCGCAGGGGCCCATCAGCCCCAGCATTTT	CASSLSAGAHQPQHF
TRBV4-1	NA	NA	TRBJ1-1	TGCGCCAGCAGCCCTCAGTTGGACACTGAAGCTTTCTTT	CASSPQLDTEAFF
TRBV19	NA	TRBD1	TRBJ1-1	TGTGCCAGTAGCGGATGGGCAGGGGGCACTGAAGCTTTCTTT	CASSGWAGGTEAFF
TRBV7-9	once	NA	TRBJ2-7	TGTGCCAGCAGCTTAGCCCTAGGACAGCTTTACGAGCAGTACTTC	CASSLALGQLYEQYF
TRBV29-1	NA	NA	TRBJ2-7	TGCAGCGTTGTCATACAAACCGTCTCCTACGAGCAGTATTTC	CSVVIQTVSYEQYF
TRBV30	NA	NA	TRBJ1-5	TGTGCCTGGAGTGCCCTTGGGGGCAATCAGCCCCAGCATTTT	CAWSALGGNQPQHF
TRBV6-1	NA	TRBD1	TRBJ2-7	TGTGCCAGCAGTACAGGGGCGGAATACGAGCAGTACTTC	CASSTGAEYEQYF
TRBV13	few	NA	TRBJ2-2	TGTGCCAGCAGCGACGGCGGGGAGCTGTTTTTT	CASSDGGELFF
TRBV30	NA	NA	TRBJ2-7	TGTGCCTGGAGTGATCCTTACGAGCAGTACTTC	CAWSDPYEQYF
TRBV19	NA	NA	TRBJ2-3	TGTGCCAGTAATGAGAACACAGATACGCAGTATTTT	CASNENTDTQYF
TRBV12-3/TRBV12-4	NA	NA	TRBJ2-7	TGTGCCAGCCACGGGACGGATGCCTACGAGCAGTACTTC	CASHGTDAYEQYF
TRBV9	NA	NA	TRBJ1-1	TGTGCCAGCAGCGCAGACGACAGACTGAACACTGAAGCTTTCTTT	CASSADDRLNTEAFF
TRBV5-1	NA	NA	TRBJ2-1	TGCGCCAGCAGCACCGGACAGGGAGGGATTACGGGCGATGAGCAGTTCTTC	CASSTGQGGITGDEQFF
TRBV5-1	NA	NA	TRBJ2-7	TGCGCCAGCAGCTTGTTGTCCGTCGACGAGCAGTACTTC	CASSLLSVDEQYF
TRBV14	NA	NA	TRBJ2-2	TGTGCCAGCAGCCTACAAGGAAGGCCCACCGGGGAGCTGTTTTTT	CASSLQGRPTGELFF
TRBV7-9	NA	TRBD1	TRBJ2-7	TGTGCCAGCAGCCAGACAGGGACCTCCTACGAGCAGTACTTC	CASSQTGTSYEQYF
TRBV19	NA	NA	TRBJ1-1	TGTGCCAGTTCCGGGGCCAAAGCTTTCTTT	CASSGAKAFF
TRBV4-2	few	NA	TRBJ2-2	TGTGCCAGCAGCCCCACTGGGGCCAACACCGGGGAGCTGTTTTTT	CASSPTGANTGELFF
TRBV11-2	NA	TRBD1	TRBJ2-1	TGTGCCAGCAGCTTAACAGGGGCCATACCCCACAATGAGCAGTTCTTC	CASSLTGAIPHNEQFF
TRBV7-9	NA	TRBD1	TRBJ1-1	TGTGCCAGCAGCCCTAGGACAGGGGGGGTGAACACTGAAGCTTTCTTT	CASSPRTGGVNTEAFF
TRBV7-9	NA	NA	TRBJ2-1	TGTGCCAGCAGCTCCAGCAGTGAGCAGTTCTTC	CASSSSSEQFF
TRBV6-2/TRBV6-3	few	NA	TRBJ2-5	TGTGCCAGCAGTTACTGGGGGGAGACCCAGTACTTC	CASSYWGETQYF
TRBV27	NA	NA	TRBJ2-5	TGTGCCAGCAGTTTATATGGGTTGGGAGAGACCCAGTACTTC	CASSLYGLGETQYF
TRBV28	NA	TRBD1	TRBJ2-3	TGTGCCAGCAGTTTCGACAGGGGAGAGTTGGATACGCAGTATTTT	CASSFDRGELDTQYF
TRBV27	few	TRBD2	TRBJ2-7	TGTGCCAGCAGTTTAGCTAGCGGGGTATACGAGCAGTACTTC	CASSLASGVYEQYF
TRBV7-9	NA	NA	TRBJ2-7	TGTGCCAGCAGCGCCTCGACAGTTCCCTACGAGCAGTACTTC	CASSASTVPYEQYF
TRBV27	NA	TRBD1	TRBJ2-7	TGTGCCAGCAGTTTAGCCGGGACAGGGGTGAAGGAGCAGTACTTC	CASSLAGTGVKEQYF
TRBV20-1	NA	NA	TRBJ2-3	TGCAGTGCTAGAGTACTAGGCACAGATACGCAGTATTTT	CSARVLGTDTQYF
TRBV29-1	NA	TRBD1	TRBJ2-1	TGCAGCGCGGGACAGGGGGACTACAATGAGCAGTTCTTC	CSAGQGDYNEQFF
TRBV12-3/TRBV12-4	NA	NA	TRBJ2-7	TGTGCCAGTTCCGACGGCAGGGGCTACGAGCAGTACTTC	CASSDGRGYEQYF
TRBV6-1	NA	NA	TRBJ1-5	TGTGCCAGCAGTGAAGCGCTTTGGACAGATATCAATCAGCCCCAGCATTTT	CASSEALWTDINQPQHF
TRBV15	NA	NA	TRBJ1-2	TGTGCCACCGCGGAGGGCCCCACAGGGGGCTACACCTTC	CATAEGPTGGYTF
TRBV27	NA	NA	TRBJ1-2	TGTGCCAGCAGTTCGGATGTTCCATTCTATGGCTACACCTTC	CASSSDVPFYGYTF
TRBV5-6	NA	NA	TRBJ2-5	TGTGCCAGCAGCTTGTTCGGGAGAGGGGCGAGAGAGACCCAGTACTTC	CASSLFGRGARETQYF
TRBV5-1	NA	NA	TRBJ1-2	TGCGCCAGCAGCTTGGGAGGGCTTTTTGGTGGCTACACCTTC	CASSLGGLFGGYTF
TRBV6-5	NA	TRBD1	TRBJ1-2	TGTGCCAGCAGTTACTCGGCAGGGGGTTTTGGCTACACCTTC	CASSYSAGGFGYTF
TRBV28	NA	NA	TRBJ2-7	TGTGCCAGCAGAGCGACCGGGAGCTGGGAGCAGTACTTC	CASRATGSWEQYF
TRBV5-1	NA	TRBD1	TRBJ2-7	TGCGCCAGCAGCTTGGCTCGTACCGGGACAGGGGCTGCGGAGCAGTACTTC	CASSLARTGTGAAEQYF
TRBV12-3/TRBV12-4	NA	NA	TRBJ2-7	TGTGCCAGCAGTTCTGCCCCAAACGAGCAGTACTTC	CASSSAPNEQYF
TRBV4-1	NA	NA	TRBJ2-1	TGCGCCAGCAGCCAAGAGATGGATGAGCAGTTCTTC	CASSQEMDEQFF
TRBV7-9	NA	NA	TRBJ1-4	TGTGCCAGCAGCCGGGGACCTCTTAATGAAAAACTGTTTTTT	CASSRGPLNEKLFF
TRBV13	NA	NA	TRBJ2-7	TGTGCCAGCAGCTTAGTCCAGGAGAGCTCCTACGAGCAGTACTTC	CASSLVQESSYEQYF
TRBV29-1	NA	NA	TRBJ2-7	TGCAGCGAAAAGGAAGCCTACGAGCAGTACTTC	CSEKEAYEQYF
TRBV10-3	NA	NA	TRBJ2-1	TGTGCCATCAGTGAGGGCCTCTCCTACAATGAGCAGTTCTTC	CAISEGLSYNEQFF
TRBV13	NA	TRBD1	TRBJ1-4	TGTGCCAGCAGCCCCCCCGGGACAGGGGGCGTAAAACTGTTTTTT	CASSPPGTGGVKLFF
TRBV10-3	NA	NA	TRBJ1-5	TGTGCCATCAGTGAGACCGGTTACAATCAGCCCCAGCATTTT	CAISETGYNQPQHF
TRBV6-5	NA	NA	TRBJ2-5	TGTGCCAGCAGCCCAATAACAGATTTCCAAGAGACCCAGTACTTC	CASSPITDFQETQYF